This is a list of T cell receptor beta chains from one sample in a study of cytomegalovirus exposure and HLA in healthy donors. The data were produced by immunoSEQ multiplex PCR, yet TCRdb's version contains in-frame clones alone and is incomplete. The repertoire holds about 180,000 clones, with around 80% as singletons. Sequencing was carried out using PBMCs. These receptors were obtained from a girl under 18 in good health and CMV-seropositive. CDR3s include the opening cysteine and the closing phenylalanine or tryptophan. The D gene is left open where the match is weak. Only some rows state a clone size, as once, few, many or a class for expanded clones.

clone_size j_call v_call d_call cdr3_nt cdr3_aa
- TRBJ2-5 TRBV5-1 TRBD2 TGCGCCAGCAGCTCCCTAGCGGGAGAAGAGACCCAGTACTTC CASSSLAGEETQYF
once TRBJ2-1 TRBV10-1 - TGCGCCAGCAGTGAGGCTAGCCCAAACAATGAGCAGTTCTTC CASSEASPNNEQFF
- TRBJ2-3 TRBV29-1 TRBD2 TGCAGCGTTGAGGCCCTAGCGGGAGGGTCAGATACGCAGTATTTT CSVEALAGGSDTQYF
once TRBJ2-1 TRBV4-1 - TGCGCCAGCAGCCAAGGGACTTTTTACAATGAGCAGTTCTTC CASSQGTFYNEQFF
- TRBJ2-7 TRBV28 TRBD1 TGTGCCAGCAGTTTATTCGGGACAGGGGGCCCAGTCTACGAGCAGTACTTC CASSLFGTGGPVYEQYF
- TRBJ2-1 TRBV6-5 TRBD2 TGTGCCAGCAGCCATAGACTAGCTTCCTACAATGAGCAGTTCTTC CASSHRLASYNEQFF
- TRBJ2-3 TRBV27 TRBD2 TGTGCCAGCAGGCTGCTAGCGGGAGTTTTGCCGAAGTCAGATACGCAGTATTTT CASRLLAGVLPKSDTQYF
- TRBJ2-3 TRBV7-2 TRBD2 TGTGCCAGCAGCTTAGGCGGGAGGGGGGATACGCAGTATTTT CASSLGGRGDTQYF
- TRBJ2-7 TRBV4-1 - TGCGCCAGCAGCCAAGGAAGGGGGGGGAAGAGCGAGCAGTACTTC CASSQGRGGKSEQYF
- TRBJ2-1 TRBV5-6 - TGTGCCAGCAGCTTTAGACGGCTGGGCAAGTTCTTC CASSFRRLGKFF
- TRBJ1-2 TRBV10-3 - TGTGCCATCAGTGAGACAGGAGACTATGGCTACACCTTC CAISETGDYGYTF
few TRBJ1-1 TRBV27 - TGTGCCAGCAGCTCTACCTCCGTCACTGAAGCTTTCTTT CASSSTSVTEAFF
- TRBJ2-1 TRBV19 TRBD2 TGTGCCAGTAGTATATACGGGAGGGCCTACAATGAGCAGTTCTTC CASSIYGRAYNEQFF
- TRBJ2-1 TRBV19 TRBD2 TGTGCCAGTGGACTAGCGCGTAGTTTATACGAGCAGTTCTTC CASGLARSLYEQFF
- TRBJ2-1 TRBV30 TRBD2 TGTGCCTGGAGTGCAGGACTAGCCGATGAGCAGTTCTTC CAWSAGLADEQFF
once TRBJ2-7 TRBV5-4 TRBD2 TGTGCCAGCAGCTCGGGACTAGCCTACGAGCAGTACTTC CASSSGLAYEQYF
once TRBJ2-1 TRBV7-3 TRBD1 TGTGCCAGCAGCTTAAACCAGGGGGCGGCACATGAGCAGTTCTTC CASSLNQGAAHEQFF
once TRBJ1-2 TRBV6-6 - TGTGCCAGCAGTTCGACGACAGGCCACTATGGCTACACCTTC CASSSTTGHYGYTF
- TRBJ2-1 TRBV4-1 - TGCGCCAGCGCTCGGGAGTGGGGGTACAATGAGCAGTTCTTC CASAREWGYNEQFF
once TRBJ2-1 TRBV5-1 TRBD2 TGCGCCAGCAGCTCGCTAGCGGGAGGTTCCCACAATGAGCAGTTCTTC CASSSLAGGSHNEQFF
- TRBJ1-5 TRBV18 - TGTGCCAGCTCACCCGGACAGAGCAATCAGCCCCAGCATTTT CASSPGQSNQPQHF
- TRBJ2-7 TRBV6-5 - TGTGCCAGCAGTAAATTCGGACTGGATCTCTACGAGCAGTACTTC CASSKFGLDLYEQYF
once TRBJ1-2 TRBV27 - TGTGCCAGCAGTTTATCGAAGGGACTGATCTATGGCTACACCTTC CASSLSKGLIYGYTF
- TRBJ1-5 TRBV18 TRBD1 TGTGCCAGCTCACCGGACAGGGGAGGCAATCAGCCCCAGCATTTT CASSPDRGGNQPQHF
- TRBJ2-1 TRBV9 - TGTGCCAGCAGTTATTCGGGGTATGAGCAGTTCTTC CASSYSGYEQFF
- TRBJ2-7 TRBV7-2 TRBD2 TGTGCCAGCAGCCGGACTAGCGGGCACTACGAGCAGTACTTC CASSRTSGHYEQYF
- TRBJ2-7 TRBV4-2 TRBD1 TGTGCCAGCAGCCGCCTAGGGGGACAGGCCGAATACGAGCAGTACTTC CASSRLGGQAEYEQYF
- TRBJ2-1 TRBV7-3 - TGTGCCAGCAGCAAACAAACAGGGCTCTATGAGCAGTTCTTC CASSKQTGLYEQFF
- TRBJ1-2 TRBV6-5 - TGTGCCAGCAGTCCATTTGGGGCGACTAACTATGGCTACACCTTC CASSPFGATNYGYTF
- TRBJ2-7 TRBV7-6 - TGTGCCAGCAGCTTAGACGGGGGTCCCTACGAGCAGTACTTC CASSLDGGPYEQYF
- TRBJ1-1 TRBV4-1 - TGCGCCAGCAGCCACCTCGGACAGAACACTGAAGCTTTCTTT CASSHLGQNTEAFF
- TRBJ1-1 TRBV2 - TGTGCCAGCAGCTTCTACACAGTGAAATACACTGAAGCTTTCTTT CASSFYTVKYTEAFF
- TRBJ1-5 TRBV11-2 - TGTGCCAGCAGCTTATCCCGGGGTTCCAATCAGCCCCAGCATTTT CASSLSRGSNQPQHF
- TRBJ2-7 TRBV10-1 TRBD1 TGCGCCAGCAGTGAGTCGGGACAGGGAGACGAGCAGTACTTC CASSESGQGDEQYF
- TRBJ2-3 TRBV5-1 - TGCGCCAGCAGCTTGATGGGGGGATACAGGGGAGATACGCAGTATTTT CASSLMGGYRGDTQYF
- TRBJ2-7 TRBV7-6 - TGTGCCAGCAGCTTAGGGGCGGGCTCCTACGAGCAGTACTTC CASSLGAGSYEQYF
once TRBJ2-1 TRBV11-2 TRBD1 TGTGCCAGCAGCACTAACACAGGGGACAATGAGCAGTTCTTC CASSTNTGDNEQFF
- TRBJ2-7 TRBV5-4 - TGTGCCAGCAGTGTTCCCCGGCCAGGATACTACGAGCAGTACTTC CASSVPRPGYYEQYF
- TRBJ2-7 TRBV7-9 - TGTGCCAGCAGCAATCTTATAGAGCAGTACTTC CASSNLIEQYF
- TRBJ2-1 TRBV5-1 TRBD2 TGCGCCAGCAGCCTGAGTTTGGCTAGCGGGAACAATGAGCAGTTCTTC CASSLSLASGNNEQFF
few TRBJ1-5 TRBV5-8 TRBD1 TGTGCCAGCAGCCAGACAGGGGTTTATAGCAATCAGCCCCAGCATTTT CASSQTGVYSNQPQHF